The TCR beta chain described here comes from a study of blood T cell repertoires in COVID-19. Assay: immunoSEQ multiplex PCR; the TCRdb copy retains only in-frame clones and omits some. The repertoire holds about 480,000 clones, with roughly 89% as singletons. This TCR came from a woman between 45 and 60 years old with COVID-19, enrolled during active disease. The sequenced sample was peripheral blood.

As DNA, the CDR3 is TGCAGCGTTGAACTCTCAGGTTCCTATGGCTACACCTTC. Protein product: CSVELSGSYGYTF. V usage is TRBV29-1 and J usage is TRBJ1-2; D is unresolved. CDR1 and CDR2 from the germline V gene are SQVTM and ANQGSEA. The CDR3 consists of 13 residues. V lost 2 bases and J 4 bases, leaving 11 bases between the germline ends. The full variable domain, rest sourced from reference TRBV29-1 and TRBJ1-2, is SAVISQKPSRDICQRGTSLTIQCQVDSQVTMMFWYRQQPGQSLTLIATANQGSEATYESGFVIDKFPISRPNLTFSTLTVSNMSPEDSSIYLCSVELSGSYGYTFGSGTRLTVV.